A single sample gave rise to the 2 T cell receptor beta chains below, sequenced in a study of T cells in Graves' hyperthyroidism and ophthalmopathy. RNA transcripts served as the template for amplifying TCR beta CDR3 regions. The HTBI primer set served for first-round RT-PCR of the TCR CDR3. TCRdb passed the multiplex PCR reads through MiXCR, listing each CDR3 protein once. The table includes 40,000 to 55,000 distinct CDR3 sequences, 45% to 50% detected once. The sample taken for sequencing was peripheral blood or thyroid tissue (not recorded which). The source of these receptors is a woman in her forties or fifties with Graves' hyperthyroidism.

This clonotype was counted a single time. The rearrangement uses TRBV25-1 and TRBJ1-1, with TRBD1 matching over 7 bases. Germline V gives CDR1 MGHDK, CDR2 SYGVNS. CDR3 size: 13 residues. J lost 8 bases, V lost 5 bases, and 8 bases had no gene match. The CDR3: CASSLATGVEAFF. CDR3 coding DNA: TGTGCCAGCAGTTTGGCCACAGGGGTGGAAGCTTTCTTT.

The table lists this clonotype with many counts. The chain carries TRBV11-2 and TRBJ2-5, with 7 nucleotides matching TRBD2. The CDR3 is 13 amino acids. Germline values: CDR1 SGHAT, CDR2 FQNNGV. V shed 3 bases, J shed 5 bases, and the junction held 3 bases outside the gene matches. The CDR3 loop reads CASSLGREETQYF. CDR3 DNA: TGTGCCAGCAGCTTGGGGAGGGAGGAGACCCAGTACTTC.